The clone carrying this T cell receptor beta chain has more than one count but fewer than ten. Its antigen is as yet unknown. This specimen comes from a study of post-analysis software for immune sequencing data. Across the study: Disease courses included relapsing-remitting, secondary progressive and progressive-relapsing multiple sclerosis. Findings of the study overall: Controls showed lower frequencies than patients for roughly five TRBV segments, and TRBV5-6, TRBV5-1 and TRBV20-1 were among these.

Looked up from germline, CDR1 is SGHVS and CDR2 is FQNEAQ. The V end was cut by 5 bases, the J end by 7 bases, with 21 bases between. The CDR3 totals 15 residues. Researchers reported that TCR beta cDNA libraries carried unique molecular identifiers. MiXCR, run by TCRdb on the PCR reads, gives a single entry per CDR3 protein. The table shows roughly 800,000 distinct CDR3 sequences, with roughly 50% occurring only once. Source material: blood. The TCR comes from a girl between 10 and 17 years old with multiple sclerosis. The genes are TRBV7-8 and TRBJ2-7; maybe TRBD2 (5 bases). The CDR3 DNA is TGTGCCAGCAGCCCCCGGCGGGTGGGTCGGAGGGAGCAGTACTTC. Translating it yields CASSPRRVGRREQYF.